These 25 T cell receptor beta chains were sequenced from one sample in a study of T cells in Graves' hyperthyroidism and ophthalmopathy. Using RNA transcripts as the source, TCR beta CDR3 regions were amplified. When the TCR CDR3 underwent first-round RT-PCR, the HTBI primer set was used. MiXCR, applied by TCRdb to the multiplex PCR reads, yields one record per CDR3 protein. The sample yields about 560,000 distinct CDR3 sequences, over 15% seen once. The sample taken for sequencing was blood. The receptor set was obtained from a young woman with Graves' hyperthyroidism.

This clonotype appeared many times. The V and J genes are TRBV28 and TRBJ2-2, with 7 bases lining up with TRBD1. After removal of 3 bases from V and 3 bases from J, the junction contained 4 bases not matched to a gene. The CDR3 has 15 residues. Germline V gives CDR1 MDHEN, CDR2 SYDVKM. CDR3 loop: CASSFDRADTGELFF. The CDR3 nucleotides read TGTGCCAGCAGTTTTGACAGGGCGGACACCGGGGAGCTGTTTTTT.

As for this clonotype: This could be a read error, since a much larger clone is one nucleotide away. CDR3 amino acids: CASSQDRAGRETHYF. CDR3 bases: TGTGCCAGCAGCCAAGACCGAGCGGGAAGAGAGACCCACTACTTC. V is TRBV3-1 and J is TRBJ2-5; TRBD2 matches 7 bases. The germline gives CDR1 LGHDT, CDR2 YNNKEL (reference sequence). This CDR3 contains 15 residues.

The V and J genes are TRBV6-1 and TRBJ1-4, with 10 nucleotides matching TRBD1. From germline, CDR1 is MNHNS and CDR2 SASEGT. The CDR3 has 18 residues. The V segment lost 0 bases and the J segment 11 bases; nucleotides outside the gene matches: 15. CDR3 region: CASSEARITSTGGKKLFF. The CDR3 region has the DNA TGTGCCAGCAGTGAAGCGCGAATTACTTCGACAGGGGGCAAGAAACTGTTTTTT.

In this sample, this clonotype turned up many times. J is TRBJ1-6 and V is TRBV6-1, with D maybe TRBD1 (6 bases). Trimming removed 5 bases at V and 9 bases at J, with 23 bases between. Germline values: CDR1 MNHNS, CDR2 SASEGT. This CDR3 spans 17 amino acids. The chain's CDR3 is CASSYGGRVLRGSPLHF. The CDR3 DNA follows: TGTGCCAGCAGTTATGGGGGGCGCGTTTTAAGGGGTTCACCCCTCCACTTT.

The V and J genes are TRBV4-1 and TRBJ2-7; D gene ambiguous. V lost 3 bases and J lost 2, with 14 bases in between. Germline loops: CDR1 MGHRA, CDR2 YSYEKL. The CDR3 loop spans 15 amino acids. The CDR3 DNA reads as TGCGCCAGCAGCCACCCTTCAGAGAGCCCCTACGAGCAGTACTTC. As protein: CASSHPSESPYEQYF.

The chain combines TRBV6-2 or TRBV6-3 with TRBJ1-6, with TRBD1 identical over 7 bases. The length of the CDR3 is 18 residues. Per germline, CDR1 MNHEY and CDR2 SVGEGT. V trimming: 2 bases; J trimming: 6 bases; junction bases outside the gene matches: 13. The CDR3 sequence: CASSYQLGTVGVNSPLHF. The CDR3 bases are TGTGCCAGCAGTTACCAACTTGGGACAGTCGGGGTTAATTCACCCCTCCACTTT.

This clonotype showed up many times. The chain employs TRBV9 and TRBJ2-7; no reliable D call. This CDR3 has 14 residues. The germline gives CDR1 SGDLS, CDR2 YYNGEE. Between the trimmed V and J ends, which lost 3 bases and 4 bases, there was a span of 14 bases. CDR3 DNA sequence: TGTGCCAGCAGCGCCACGGCCGGCAAGTACGAGCAGTACTTC. Encoded protein: CASSATAGKYEQYF.

In this sample, this clonotype turned up many times. The chain has TRBV5-1 and TRBJ2-1; perhaps TRBD2 as D (5 bases). This CDR3 comprises 15 residues. Germline loops: CDR1 SGHRS, CDR2 YFSETQ. Trimming took 2 bases from V and 7 from J, leaving 16 bases between them. CDR3 residues: CASSFDGMQRNEQFF. The CDR3 DNA reads as TGCGCCAGCAGCTTTGACGGGATGCAGCGAAATGAGCAGTTCTTC.

This chain connects TRBV4-3 to TRBJ1-1, with D hard to call. CDR3 size: 14 residues. CDR1 and CDR2 (germline): LGHNA, YSLEER. The V end was cut by 2 bases, the J end by 4 bases, with 11 bases between. CDR3 in amino acids: CASSQNLRGTEAFF. The CDR3 DNA reads TGCGCCAGCAGCCAAAACCTCCGCGGCACTGAAGCTTTCTTT.

The V gene is TRBV28, the J gene TRBJ2-6; 8 bases line up with TRBD1. CDR1 is MDHEN and CDR2 is SYDVKM in the germline V gene. The V and J ends lost 5 bases and 6 bases, in that order; junction bases with no gene match: 6. CDR3 length: 15 amino acids. The chain's CDR3 is CASSRTGFEANVLTF. CDR3 nucleotides: TGTGCCAGCAGTCGGACAGGGTTTGAGGCCAACGTCCTGACTTTC.

This clonotype came up many times. This chain links TRBV27 with TRBJ2-1, with a tentative D call TRBD1 (6 bases). The CDR3 consists of 13 residues. V lost 4 bases, J lost 9 bases, and 13 bases lay in between. Germline V gene sequence: CDR1 MNHEY, CDR2 SMNVEV (reference sequence). Here the CDR3 reads CASSSPTGIEQFF. Here the CDR3 DNA reads TGTGCCAGCAGTTCGCCAACAGGGATTGAGCAGTTCTTC.

The sample holds a few counts of this clonotype. This rearrangement joins TRBV19 to TRBJ2-5; 10 nucleotides match TRBD2. Per germline, CDR1 LNHDA and CDR2 SQIVND (reference sequence). The trim removed 5 bases at V and 2 bases at J, leaving 2 bases unmatched. This CDR3 contains 14 residues. CDR3 sequence reads: CASSGLAEQETQYF. Here the CDR3 DNA reads TGTGCCAGTAGTGGACTAGCGGAGCAAGAGACCCAGTACTTC.

This clonotype was seen more than once but under ten times. J is TRBJ1-2 and V is TRBV25-1; D unclear. Germline CDR1 is MGHDK and CDR2 is SYGVNS. Trimming removed 5 bases from V and 2 bases from J, with 12 bases in between. The CDR3 length is 14 residues. CDR3 sequence reads: CASSPDGFNYGYTF. The CDR3 DNA sequence: TGTGCCAGCAGTCCGGACGGGTTCAACTATGGCTACACCTTC.

This clonotype was observed a few times. The chain carries TRBV6-1 and TRBJ2-1; 8 nucleotides match TRBD2. Trimming took 8 bases from V and 6 from J; bases not matched to a gene: 9. The germline CDR1 and CDR2 sequences are MNHNS and SASEGT. The CDR3 covers 14 residues. The CDR3 sequence: CASSPGLEGNEQFF. CDR3 nucleotides: TGTGCCAGCTCCCCGGGACTAGAGGGCAATGAGCAGTTCTTC.

The J gene is TRBJ1-2, the V gene TRBV15, with 9 bases matching TRBD1. Germline V gives CDR1 LNHNV, CDR2 YYDKDF (reference sequence). CDR3 size: 15 residues. The J segment lost 4 bases and the V segment lost 3 bases, leaving 6 bases of the junction unmatched. The CDR3 bases are TGTGCCACCAGCAGCCACAGGGGGCATCCCTATGGCTACACCTTC. It encodes CATSSHRGHPYGYTF.

This clonotype occurred a few times. The rearrangement links TRBV5-8 to TRBJ2-7, with 11 positions matching TRBD2. Per the germline V gene, CDR1 is SGHTS and CDR2 is YDEGEE. The CDR3 runs 16 residues. V shed 0 bases, J shed 5 bases, and the junction held 7 bases outside the gene matches. CDR3 protein: CASSLGLAGGSNEQYF. The CDR3 nucleotides are TGTGCCAGCAGCTTGGGCCTAGCGGGGGGAAGCAACGAGCAGTACTTC.

The J gene is TRBJ2-5, the V gene TRBV4-1, with D possibly TRBD2 on 5 matching bases. In germline, CDR1 is MGHRA, CDR2 YSYEKL. The CDR3 has 16 residues. Trimming left V 1 base short and J 0 bases short, with 12 bases between. CDR3 nucleotides: TGCGCCAGCAGCCAAGTCCGGACTTTGTACCAAGAGACCCAGTACTTC. Its translation is CASSQVRTLYQETQYF.

Ten or more counts support this clonotype. V gene TRBV6-1 combines with J gene TRBJ2-7; D is ambiguous. The CDR3 extends over 13 amino acids. Germline V gene lookup returns CDR1 MNHNS and CDR2 SASEGT. Trimming took off 7 bases at V and 7 bases at J, with 17 bases between the two ends. The CDR3 is CASTVLGLGEQYF. As DNA, the CDR3 is TGTGCCAGCACTGTACTGGGTTTGGGGGAGCAGTACTTC.

The J gene is TRBJ1-1, the V gene TRBV6-1; the match to TRBD1 covers 7 bases. CDR3 size: 16 residues. CDR1 is MNHNS and CDR2 is SASEGT in the germline V gene. V was pared by 5 bases and J by 1 base, with 10 bases of the junction left unmatched. CDR3: CASSKHQGEANTEAFF. The CDR3 DNA follows: TGTGCCAGCAGTAAACACCAGGGGGAAGCGAACACTGAAGCTTTCTTT.

The chain has TRBV20-1 and TRBJ2-5, with 12 bases fitting TRBD2. CDR1 is DFQATT, CDR2 SNEGSKA, per germline (reference sequence). V lost 5 bases, J lost 5 bases, and 6 bases stayed unmatched. The CDR3 is made up of 14 amino acids. The CDR3 region is CSAPSGGADETQYF. For the CDR3, the DNA is TGCAGTGCTCCTAGCGGGGGGGCCGATGAGACCCAGTACTTC.

This clonotype was counted only a few times. The V gene is TRBV18, the J gene TRBJ1-6; 7 positions agree with TRBD1. The CDR3 sequence is 15 residues long. Germline-derived CDR1 and CDR2 are KGHSH and LQKENI. J was trimmed by 4 bases and V by 6 bases; bases with no gene match: 6. The CDR3 loop is CASSTGTAYNSPLHF. The DNA for the CDR3 is TGTGCCAGCTCGACCGGGACAGCTTATAATTCACCCCTCCACTTT.

The V gene is TRBV14, the J gene TRBJ1-2; no reliable D call. The germline V gene has CDR1 SGHDN and CDR2 FVKESK. This CDR3 contains 14 residues. V lost 3 bases and J 8 bases, leaving 16 bases between the germline ends. The CDR3 DNA reads as TGTGCCAGCAGCCAGGGGTCCTCAATCGGCGGCTACACCTTC. Its protein product is CASSQGSSIGGYTF.

In regard to this clonotype: A much bigger clone sits one base away, suggesting this may be a read error. Here the CDR3 reads CATSRTKGARYNEQFF. CDR3 nucleotide sequence: TGTGCCACCAGCAGAACCAAAGGGGCGAGATACAATGAGCAGTTCTTC. The chain recombines TRBV15 with TRBJ2-1; weak D call: TRBD1 (5 bases). The V gene's germline CDR1 is LNHNV and CDR2 YYDKDF (reference sequence). CDR3 size: 16 residues. Trimming shortened V by 2 bases and J by 4 bases, and 15 bases separated the two germline ends.

This clonotype was observed a few times. The J gene is TRBJ1-2, the V gene TRBV5-1, with D tentatively TRBD1 (5 bases). The germline gives CDR1 SGHRS, CDR2 YFSETQ. This CDR3 comprises 15 residues. Trimming removed 4 bases from V and 2 bases from J, with 15 bases in between. This CDR3 reads CASSVTTGPNYGYTF. In DNA form, the CDR3 reads TGCGCCAGCAGCGTGACTACAGGCCCCAACTATGGCTACACCTTC.

This clonotype was detected only a few times. V and J are TRBV6-6 and TRBJ1-1; a possible D gene is TRBD1 (6 bases). The V end lost 2 bases, the J end lost 6 bases, and 19 bases lay between the germline ends. CDR3 size: 16 residues. CDR1 is MNHNY, CDR2 SVGAGI, per germline (reference sequence). The CDR3 DNA follows: TGTGCCAGCAGTTACGCTCAGGGGCCGGGGTACTCTGAAGCTTTCTTT. Its protein is CASSYAQGPGYSEAFF.